These 6 T cell receptor beta chains share one sample of origin, sequenced in a study of cytomegalovirus exposure and HLA in healthy donors. Some clones are missing from TCRdb's copy, which holds only in-frame ones; the method was immunoSEQ multiplex PCR. The sample lists under 150,000 clones, approximately 90% occurring once. Sequenced sample: PBMCs. The receptors come from a woman under 30 in good health and CMV-seronegative.

The chain combines TRBV11-3 with TRBJ2-7; 8 bases align to TRBD1. Germline CDR1 is SGHNT and CDR2 is YENEEA. J lost 5 bases, V lost 5 bases, and 8 bases had no gene match. This CDR3 has 14 amino acids. CDR3 loop: CASSPTGGSHEQYF. The CDR3 nucleotides read TGTGCCAGCAGCCCAACAGGGGGTTCCCACGAGCAGTACTTC.

The genes are TRBV4-1 and TRBJ2-1; D may be TRBD2 (5 bases). The CDR3 loop spans 16 amino acids. Trimming cost V 0 bases and J 0 bases, with 9 bases left between them. Germline CDR1 and CDR2: MGHRA and YSYEKL. CDR3 residues: CASSQDSSFSYNEQFF. In DNA, the CDR3 is TGCGCCAGCAGCCAAGATTCTAGCTTCTCCTACAATGAGCAGTTCTTC.

V and J are TRBV6-1 and TRBJ2-1; D is unresolved. The V end lost 2 bases, the J end lost 3 bases, and 14 bases lay between the germline ends. Per the germline V gene, CDR1 is MNHNS and CDR2 is SASEGT. The CDR3 runs to 16 residues. The CDR3 DNA reads as TGTGCCAGCAGTGAATTGAACAGCTTTTTCTACAATGAGCAGTTCTTC. This translates into CASSELNSFFYNEQFF.

The chain employs TRBV6-1 and TRBJ1-4, with D hard to call. CDR3 length: 13 amino acids. Germline lookup yields CDR1 MNHNS and CDR2 SASEGT. Trimming pared 5 bases from V and 3 bases from J, leaving 7 bases between. The CDR3 loop reads CASSPLANEKLFF. DNA of the CDR3: TGTGCCAGCAGTCCCTTAGCTAATGAAAAACTGTTTTTT.

This clone was observed once. This chain connects TRBV6-1 to TRBJ1-2, with 9 bases that match TRBD1. There are 15 residues in the CDR3. The germline CDR1 and CDR2 sequences are MNHNS and SASEGT. V lost 1 base, J lost 4 bases, and 4 bases stayed unmatched. CDR3 nucleotides: TGTGCCAGCAGTGAAGAGACAGGGGGGTTCTATGGCTACACCTTC. Protein product: CASSEETGGFYGYTF.

This clone was seen a handful of times. This sequence joins TRBV5-1 and TRBJ1-2, with D tentatively TRBD1 (5 bases). With 0 bases removed from V and 2 bases from J, the gap between germline ends came to 8 bases. The V gene's germline CDR1 is SGHRS and CDR2 YFSETQ. This CDR3 region has 14 residues. CDR3 sequence (DNA): TGCGCCAGCAGCTTGGAGTACAGGAACTATGGCTACACCTTC. The encoded protein is CASSLEYRNYGYTF.